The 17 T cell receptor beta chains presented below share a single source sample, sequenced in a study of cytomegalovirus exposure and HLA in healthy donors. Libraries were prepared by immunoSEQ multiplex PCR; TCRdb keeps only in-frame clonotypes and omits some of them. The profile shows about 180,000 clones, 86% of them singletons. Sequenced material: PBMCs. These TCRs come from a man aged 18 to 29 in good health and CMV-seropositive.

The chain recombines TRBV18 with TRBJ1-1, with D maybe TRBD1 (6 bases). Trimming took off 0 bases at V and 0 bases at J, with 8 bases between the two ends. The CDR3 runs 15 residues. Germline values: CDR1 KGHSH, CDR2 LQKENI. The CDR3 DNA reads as TGTGCCAGCTCACCACCGGGGGCAGTGAACACTGAAGCTTTCTTT. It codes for CASSPPGAVNTEAFF.

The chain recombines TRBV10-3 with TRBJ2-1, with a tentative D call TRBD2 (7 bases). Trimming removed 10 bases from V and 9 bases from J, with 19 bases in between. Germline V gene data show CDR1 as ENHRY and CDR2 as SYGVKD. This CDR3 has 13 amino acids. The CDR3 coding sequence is TGTGCCACCCTGGGGGGGGCGTTAGTTGAGCAGTTCTTC. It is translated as CATLGGALVEQFF.

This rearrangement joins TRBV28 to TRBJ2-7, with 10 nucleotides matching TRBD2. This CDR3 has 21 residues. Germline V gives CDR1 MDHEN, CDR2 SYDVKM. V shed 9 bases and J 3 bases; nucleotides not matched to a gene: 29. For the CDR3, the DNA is TGTGCCAGTAAGAAGACGGGACAGACGTTAACGAGGACTAGCGGATACTACGAGCAGTACTTC. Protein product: CASKKTGQTLTRTSGYYEQYF. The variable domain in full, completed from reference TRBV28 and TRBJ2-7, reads DVKVTQSSRYLVKRTGEKVFLECVQDMDHENMFWYRQDPGLGLRLIYFSYDVKMKEKGDIPEGYSVSREKKERFSLILESASTNQTSMYLCASKKTGQTLTRTSGYYEQYFGPGTRLTVT.

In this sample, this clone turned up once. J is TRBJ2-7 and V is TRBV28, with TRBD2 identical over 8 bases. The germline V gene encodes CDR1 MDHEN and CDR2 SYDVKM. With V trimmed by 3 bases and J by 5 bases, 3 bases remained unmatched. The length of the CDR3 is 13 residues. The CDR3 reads CASSFSGGDEQYF. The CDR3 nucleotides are TGTGCCAGCAGTTTCTCGGGGGGGGACGAGCAGTACTTC.

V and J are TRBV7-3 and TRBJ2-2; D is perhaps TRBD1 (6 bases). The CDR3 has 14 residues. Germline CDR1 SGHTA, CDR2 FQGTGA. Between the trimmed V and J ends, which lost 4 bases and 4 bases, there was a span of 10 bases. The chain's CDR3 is CASSSGTSTGELFF. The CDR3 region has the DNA TGTGCCAGCAGCTCCGGGACAAGCACCGGGGAGCTGTTTTTT.

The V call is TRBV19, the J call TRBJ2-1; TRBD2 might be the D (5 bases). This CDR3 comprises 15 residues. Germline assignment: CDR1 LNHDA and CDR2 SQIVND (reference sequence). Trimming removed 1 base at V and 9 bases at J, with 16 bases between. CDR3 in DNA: TGTGCCAGTAGTATAGGGCACTCGAGGGCAGGTGAGCAGTTCTTC. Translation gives CASSIGHSRAGEQFF.

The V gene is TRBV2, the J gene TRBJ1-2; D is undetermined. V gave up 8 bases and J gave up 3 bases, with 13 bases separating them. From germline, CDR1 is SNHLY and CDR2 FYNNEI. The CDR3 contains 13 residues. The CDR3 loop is CASSTTEDYGYTF. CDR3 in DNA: TGTGCCAGCTCCACGACTGAGGACTATGGCTACACCTTC.

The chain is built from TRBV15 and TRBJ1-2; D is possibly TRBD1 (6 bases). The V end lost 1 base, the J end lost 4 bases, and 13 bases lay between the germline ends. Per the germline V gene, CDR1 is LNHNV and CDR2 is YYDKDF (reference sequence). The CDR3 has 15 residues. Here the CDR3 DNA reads TGTGCCACCAGCAGAGCTCAGGACAGCCCCTATGGCTACACCTTC. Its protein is CATSRAQDSPYGYTF.

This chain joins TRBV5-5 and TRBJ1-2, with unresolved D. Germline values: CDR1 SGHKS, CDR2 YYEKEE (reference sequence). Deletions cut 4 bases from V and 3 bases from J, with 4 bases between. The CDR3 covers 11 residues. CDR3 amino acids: CASSGDYGYTF. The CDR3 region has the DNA TGTGCCAGCAGCGGAGACTATGGCTACACCTTC.

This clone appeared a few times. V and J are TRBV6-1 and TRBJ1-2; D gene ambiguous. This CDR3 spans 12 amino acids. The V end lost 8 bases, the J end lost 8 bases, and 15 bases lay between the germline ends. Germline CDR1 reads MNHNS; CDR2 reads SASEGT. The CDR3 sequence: CASGQKAGGYTF. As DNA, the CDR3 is TGTGCCAGCGGCCAGAAGGCGGGAGGCTACACCTTC.

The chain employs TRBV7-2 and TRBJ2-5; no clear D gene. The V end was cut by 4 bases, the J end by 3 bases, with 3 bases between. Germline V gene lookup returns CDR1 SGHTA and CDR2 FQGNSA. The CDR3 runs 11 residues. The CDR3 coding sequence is TGTGCCAGCAGCTCGGAAGAGACCCAGTACTTC. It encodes CASSSEETQYF.

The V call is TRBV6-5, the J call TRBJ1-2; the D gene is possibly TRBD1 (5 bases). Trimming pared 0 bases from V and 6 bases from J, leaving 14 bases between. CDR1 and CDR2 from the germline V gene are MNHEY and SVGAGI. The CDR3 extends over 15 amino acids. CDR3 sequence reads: CASSYSPGTSDGYTF. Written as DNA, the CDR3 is TGTGCCAGCAGTTACTCTCCCGGGACTTCGGATGGCTACACCTTC.

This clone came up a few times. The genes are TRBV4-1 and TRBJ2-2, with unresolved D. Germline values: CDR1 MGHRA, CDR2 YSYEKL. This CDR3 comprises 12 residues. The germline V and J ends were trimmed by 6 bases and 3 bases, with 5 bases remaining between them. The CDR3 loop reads CASSYYTGELFF. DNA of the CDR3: TGCGCCAGCAGTTACTACACCGGGGAGCTGTTTTTT.

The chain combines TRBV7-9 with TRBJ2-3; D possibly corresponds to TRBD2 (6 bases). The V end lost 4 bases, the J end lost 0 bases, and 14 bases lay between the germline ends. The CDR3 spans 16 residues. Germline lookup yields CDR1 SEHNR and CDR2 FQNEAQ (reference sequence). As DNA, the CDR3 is TGTGCCAGCAGCTATGCGAGCGGGTATAGCACAGATACGCAGTATTTT. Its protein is CASSYASGYSTDTQYF. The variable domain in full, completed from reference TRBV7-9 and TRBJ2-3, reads DTGVSQNPRHKITKRGQNVTFRCDPISEHNRLYWYRQTLGQGPEFLTYFQNEAQLEKSRLLSDRFSAERPKGSFSTLEIQRTEQGDSAMYLCASSYASGYSTDTQYFGPGTRLTVL.

CDR3 loop: CASSYPSGPYNEQFF. In nucleotides, the CDR3 is TGTGCCAGCAGTTACCCTAGCGGGCCCTACAATGAGCAGTTCTTC. The chain recombines TRBV6-5 with TRBJ2-1, with TRBD2 matching over 8 bases. Germline CDR1 MNHEY, CDR2 SVGAGI. This CDR3 is 15 amino acids long. The J segment lost 2 bases and the V segment lost 2 bases, leaving 2 bases of the junction unmatched.

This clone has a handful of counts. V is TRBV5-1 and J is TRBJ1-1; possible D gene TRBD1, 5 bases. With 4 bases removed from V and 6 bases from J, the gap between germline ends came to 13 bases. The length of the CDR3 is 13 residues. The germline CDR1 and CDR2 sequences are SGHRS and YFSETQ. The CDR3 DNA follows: TGCGCCAGCAGCACGGGGGGACCCCCTGAAGCTTTCTTT. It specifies CASSTGGPPEAFF.

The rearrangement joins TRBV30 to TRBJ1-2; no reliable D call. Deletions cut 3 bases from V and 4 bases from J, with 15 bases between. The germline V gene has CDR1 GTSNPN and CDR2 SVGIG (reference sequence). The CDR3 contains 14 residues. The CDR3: CAWSRTSRGYGYTF. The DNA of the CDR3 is TGTGCCTGGAGCCGGACGTCTCGGGGCTATGGCTACACCTTC.